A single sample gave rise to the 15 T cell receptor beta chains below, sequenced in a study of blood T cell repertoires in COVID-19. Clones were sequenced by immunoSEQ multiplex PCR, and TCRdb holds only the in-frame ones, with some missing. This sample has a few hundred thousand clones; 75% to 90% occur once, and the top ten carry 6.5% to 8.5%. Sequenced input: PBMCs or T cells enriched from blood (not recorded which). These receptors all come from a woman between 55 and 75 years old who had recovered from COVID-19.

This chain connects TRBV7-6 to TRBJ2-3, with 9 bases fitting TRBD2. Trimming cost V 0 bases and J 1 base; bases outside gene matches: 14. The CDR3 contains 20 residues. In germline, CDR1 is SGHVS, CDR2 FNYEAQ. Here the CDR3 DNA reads TGTGCCAGCAGCTTAGCCCCTCCGAGTAGGACTAGCGCCGGCACAGATACGCAGTATTTT. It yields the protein CASSLAPPSRTSAGTDTQYF.

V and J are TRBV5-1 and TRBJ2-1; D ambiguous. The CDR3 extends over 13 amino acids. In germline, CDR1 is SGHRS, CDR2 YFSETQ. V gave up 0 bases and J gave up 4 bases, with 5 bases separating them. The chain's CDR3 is CASSLVAYNEQFF. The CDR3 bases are TGCGCCAGCAGCTTGGTTGCGTACAATGAGCAGTTCTTC.

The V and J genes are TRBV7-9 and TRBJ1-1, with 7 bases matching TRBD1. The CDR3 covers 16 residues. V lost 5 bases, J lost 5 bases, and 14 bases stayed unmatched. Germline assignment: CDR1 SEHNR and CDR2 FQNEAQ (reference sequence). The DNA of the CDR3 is TGTGCCAGCAGCGCCCGGACAGGTGGAATTCCGACTGAAGCTTTCTTT. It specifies CASSARTGGIPTEAFF.

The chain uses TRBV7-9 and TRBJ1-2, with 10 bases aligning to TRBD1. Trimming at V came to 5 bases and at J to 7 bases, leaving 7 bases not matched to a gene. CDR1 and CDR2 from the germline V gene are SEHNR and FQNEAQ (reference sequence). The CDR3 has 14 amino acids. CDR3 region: CASSMGQGTGGYTF. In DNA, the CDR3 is TGTGCCAGCAGCATGGGACAGGGGACTGGTGGCTACACCTTC.

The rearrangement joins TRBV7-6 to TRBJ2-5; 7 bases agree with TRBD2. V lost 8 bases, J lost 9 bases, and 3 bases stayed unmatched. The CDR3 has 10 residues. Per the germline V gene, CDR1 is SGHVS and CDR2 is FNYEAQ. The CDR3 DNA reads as TGTGCCAGCGGGGCGGGGGCCCAGTACTTC. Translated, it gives CASGAGAQYF.

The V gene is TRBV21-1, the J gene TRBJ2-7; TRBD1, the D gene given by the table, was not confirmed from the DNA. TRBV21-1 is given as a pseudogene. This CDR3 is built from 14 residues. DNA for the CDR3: TGTGCCAGTATCTGGGCTGGCAGGGCCTACGAGCAGTACGTC. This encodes CASIWAGRAYEQYV.

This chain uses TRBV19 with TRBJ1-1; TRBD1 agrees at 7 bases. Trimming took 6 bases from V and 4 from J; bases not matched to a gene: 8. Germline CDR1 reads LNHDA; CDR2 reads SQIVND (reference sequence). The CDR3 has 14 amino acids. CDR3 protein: CASSSRQGGTEAFF. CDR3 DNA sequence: TGTGCCAGTAGCTCGAGACAGGGAGGCACTGAAGCTTTCTTT.

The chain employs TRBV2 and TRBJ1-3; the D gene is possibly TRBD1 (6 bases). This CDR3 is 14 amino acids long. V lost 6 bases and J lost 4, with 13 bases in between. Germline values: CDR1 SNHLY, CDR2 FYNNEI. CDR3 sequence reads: CASRPTGLGNTIYF. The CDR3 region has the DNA TGTGCCAGCAGACCCACAGGGTTAGGAAACACCATATATTTT.

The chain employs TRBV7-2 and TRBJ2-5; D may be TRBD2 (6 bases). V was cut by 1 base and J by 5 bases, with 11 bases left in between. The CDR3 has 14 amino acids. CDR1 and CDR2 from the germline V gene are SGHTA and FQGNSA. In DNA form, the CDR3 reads TGTGCCAGCAGCTTAGTGCGGGGCTGGGAGACCCAGTACTTC. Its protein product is CASSLVRGWETQYF.

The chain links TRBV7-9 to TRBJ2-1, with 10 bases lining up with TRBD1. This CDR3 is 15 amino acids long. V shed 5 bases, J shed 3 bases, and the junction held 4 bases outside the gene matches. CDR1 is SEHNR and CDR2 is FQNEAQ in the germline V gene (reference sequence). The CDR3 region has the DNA TGTGCCAGCAGCGGGACAGGGGATAGCTACAATGAGCAGTTCTTC. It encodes CASSGTGDSYNEQFF.

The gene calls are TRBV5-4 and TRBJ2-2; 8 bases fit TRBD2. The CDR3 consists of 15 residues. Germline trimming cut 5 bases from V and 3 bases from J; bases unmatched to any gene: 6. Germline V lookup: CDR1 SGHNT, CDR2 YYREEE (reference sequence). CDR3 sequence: CASRPGTRDTGELFF. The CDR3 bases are TGTGCCAGCAGGCCCGGGACTAGAGACACCGGGGAGCTGTTTTTT.

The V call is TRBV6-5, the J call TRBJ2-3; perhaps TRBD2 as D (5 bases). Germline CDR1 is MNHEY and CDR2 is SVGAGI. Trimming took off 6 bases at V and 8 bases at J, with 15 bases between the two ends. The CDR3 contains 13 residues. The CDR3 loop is CASSPRGGGTQYF. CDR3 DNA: TGTGCCAGCAGCCCCCGGGGTGGCGGTACGCAGTATTTT.

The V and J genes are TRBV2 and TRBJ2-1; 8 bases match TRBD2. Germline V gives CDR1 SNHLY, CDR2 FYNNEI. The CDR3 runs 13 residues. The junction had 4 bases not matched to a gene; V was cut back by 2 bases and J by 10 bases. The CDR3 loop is CASSEQVAGEQFF. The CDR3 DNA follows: TGTGCCAGCAGTGAACAGGTAGCGGGGGAGCAGTTCTTC. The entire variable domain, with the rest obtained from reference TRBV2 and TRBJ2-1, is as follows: EPEVTQTPSHQVTQMGQEVILRCVPISNHLYFYWYRQILGQKVEFLVSFYNNEISEKSEIFDDQFSVERPDGSNFTLKIRSTKLEDSAMYFCASSEQVAGEQFFGPGTRLTVL.

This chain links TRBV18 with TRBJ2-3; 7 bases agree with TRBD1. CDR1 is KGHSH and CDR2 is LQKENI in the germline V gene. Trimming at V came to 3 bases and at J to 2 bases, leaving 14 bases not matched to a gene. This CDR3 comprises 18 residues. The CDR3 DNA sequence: TGTGCCAGCTCACCCTTCCTAAACCGGGACAGCCTCACAGATACGCAGTATTTT. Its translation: CASSPFLNRDSLTDTQYF.

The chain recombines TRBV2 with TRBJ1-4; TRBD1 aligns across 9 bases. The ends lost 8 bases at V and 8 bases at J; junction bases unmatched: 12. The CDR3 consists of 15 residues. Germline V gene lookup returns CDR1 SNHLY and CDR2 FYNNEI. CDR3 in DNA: TGTGCCAGCCGGGGACAGGGAATGAATAACGAAAAACTGTTTTTT. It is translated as CASRGQGMNNEKLFF.